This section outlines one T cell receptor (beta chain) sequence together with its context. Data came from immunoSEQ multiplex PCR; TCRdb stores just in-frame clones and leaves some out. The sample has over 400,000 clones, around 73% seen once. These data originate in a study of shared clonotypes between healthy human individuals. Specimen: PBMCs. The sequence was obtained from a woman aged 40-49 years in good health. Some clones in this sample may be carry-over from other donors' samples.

The CDR3 bases are TGTGCCAGCTCCCCCGGGACGGGTTCCACAGATACGCAGTATTTT. Amino acid sequence: CASSPGTGSTDTQYF. This chain links TRBV18 with TRBJ2-3, with D perhaps matching TRBD1 or TRBD2 (5 bases each). The germline V gene has CDR1 KGHSH and CDR2 LQKENI. The CDR3 runs to 15 residues. V was shortened by 6 bases and J by 2 bases, with 15 bases between the two germline ends.